The rows below give T cell receptor beta chains drawn from one sample of a study of blood T cells in healthy people across ages. MiXCR, run by TCRdb on the 5' RACE reads, gives a single entry per CDR3 protein. This sample has approximately 810,000 distinct CDR3 sequences, with more than 25% found just once. Sequencing was performed on blood. Receptor source: a woman over 75 in good health. Both conserved end residues are part of each CDR3. The order of the fields is clone size, V gene, J gene, D gene, CDR3 DNA, CDR3 protein. A D gene is named only where the DNA matches it firmly. Only part of the rows carry a size: once, few, many, or a class if the clone is expanded.

>NA|TRBV10-1|TRBJ2-7|NA
TGCGCCAGCAGTGGGATAGGAAGGGACGAGCAGTACTTC
CASSGIGRDEQYF
>NA|TRBV6-2/TRBV6-3|TRBJ1-2|NA
TGTGCCAGCAGTTACGATGGCAGGGCGAAAGGCTACACCTTC
CASSYDGRAKGYTF
>NA|TRBV20-1|TRBJ2-3|NA
TGCAGTGCTAGAGATTTGGTAGGCTCAGGCACAGATACGCAGTATTTT
CSARDLVGSGTDTQYF
>NA|TRBV20-1|TRBJ2-5|TRBD2
TGCAGTGCTTCCGGACTAGCGGGGACTACCCAAAATGAGCAGTACTTC
CSASGLAGTTQNEQYF
>NA|TRBV12-3/TRBV12-4|TRBJ2-3|TRBD2
TGTGCCAGCACCCTAGCGGGAGTGCCAGCAGATACGCAGTATTTT
CASTLAGVPADTQYF
>many|TRBV7-6|TRBJ2-5|NA
TGTGCCAGCAGCTTGGGGTGGGCCGGTGGAGAGACCCAGTACTTC
CASSLGWAGGETQYF
>many|TRBV7-2|TRBJ2-7|NA
TGTGCCAGCAGCTCCAGGGTCCGAGGACCGTCTGACGAGCAGTACTTC
CASSSRVRGPSDEQYF
>many|TRBV20-1|TRBJ2-3|TRBD2
TGCAGTGCCCTCAGCGGGACTACCTACACAGATACGCAGTATTTT
CSALSGTTYTDTQYF
>few|TRBV4-3|TRBJ2-3|NA
TGCGCCAGCAGCCAAGACAGGGCCAGAAAGGGGACGCAGTATTTT
CASSQDRARKGTQYF
>many|TRBV24-1|TRBJ1-2|NA
TGTGCCACCAGTGATCATACCCAAAACTATGGCTACACCTTC
CATSDHTQNYGYTF
>NA|TRBV7-7|TRBJ2-2|NA
TGTGCCAGCAGCCCCCGGGCCTGGCGGGACACCGGGGAGCTGTTTTTT
CASSPRAWRDTGELFF
>NA|TRBV18|TRBJ2-5|TRBD1
TGTGCCAGCTCACCCTTATCCGGGACAGGGGGTTTTCGAGAGACCCAGTACTTC
CASSPLSGTGGFRETQYF
>many|TRBV7-9|TRBJ2-5|NA
TGTGCCAGCAGCTCGCAAGATACCCGGGAGACCCAGTACTTC
CASSSQDTRETQYF
>many|TRBV11-2|TRBJ2-5|TRBD2
TGTGCCAGCAGTCGCTCCCGGGGGGGAGAGACCCAGTACTTC
CASSRSRGGETQYF
>NA|TRBV6-2/TRBV6-3|TRBJ1-5|TRBD1
TGTGCCAGCAGTTACTCGACCCATGGGACAGTACTAAGTAGCAATCAGCCCCAGCATTTT
CASSYSTHGTVLSSNQPQHF
>NA|TRBV2|TRBJ2-5|TRBD1
TGTGCCAGCAGTTCAGGGGGTAGTGAGCAGTACTTC
CASSSGGSEQYF
>NA|TRBV7-9|TRBJ2-1|NA
TGTGCCAGCAGCCTTTCTCAAATGCAGTTCTTC
CASSLSQMQFF
>NA|TRBV7-9|TRBJ2-7|NA
TGTGCCAGCAGCTTAGGAACGAACAGGGCCTCCTACGAGCAGTACTTC
CASSLGTNRASYEQYF
>NA|TRBV7-2|TRBJ2-5|NA
TGTGCCAGCAGCTCCCACGGCCGGGCCCAGTACTTC
CASSSHGRAQYF
>many|TRBV6-5|TRBJ2-1|TRBD2
TGTGCCAGCAGGAGTAGCGGGGCCTCCTACAATGAGCAGTTCTTC
CASRSSGASYNEQFF
>many|TRBV20-1|TRBJ1-5|TRBD1
TGCAGTGCTAGGTCGGGACAGGGGTTTCAGCCCCAGCATTTT
CSARSGQGFQPQHF
>many|TRBV20-1|TRBJ2-5|TRBD2
TGCAGTGCTAGGGTGGTAGCGGGGGCCCCAGGGACCCAGTACTTC
CSARVVAGAPGTQYF
>many|TRBV7-2|TRBJ2-3|TRBD2
TGTGCCAGCAGCCTCGGACTAGCGGGCGATCGAAGGCAGTATTTT
CASSLGLAGDRRQYF
>few|TRBV11-2|TRBJ2-7|NA
TGTGCCAGCAGCTTAGAGAGAGAGGCCCAGTACTTC
CASSLEREAQYF
>many|TRBV15|TRBJ1-2|TRBD1
TGTGCCACCAGCACAGGGGGCAAGAACTATGGCTACACCTTC
CATSTGGKNYGYTF
>few|TRBV12-5|TRBJ2-1|NA
TGTGCTAGTTCGGCCTCAGGGCGCGATGAGCAGTTCTTC
CASSASGRDEQFF
>NA|TRBV29-1|TRBJ2-1|NA
TGCAGCGTTGAGTTTGGGAACCCACCCTACAATGAGCAGTTCTTC
CSVEFGNPPYNEQFF
>many|TRBV7-2|TRBJ2-2|TRBD2
TGTGCCAGCAGCTTGCGGGGGGGGAACACCGGGGAGCTGTTTTTT
CASSLRGGNTGELFF
>NA|TRBV18|TRBJ2-7|NA
TGTGCCAGCTCACCGAGTGTTACGAGACCGTTAGACGAGCAGTACTTC
CASSPSVTRPLDEQYF
>many|TRBV5-1|TRBJ2-3|NA
TGCGCCAGCAGGGGTGTTGGAGACACAGATACGCAGTATTTT
CASRGVGDTDTQYF
>many|TRBV20-1|TRBJ2-2|NA
TGCAGTGCTAGAGCAAGGGGGGCCGGCGGGGAGCTGTTTTTT
CSARARGAGGELFF